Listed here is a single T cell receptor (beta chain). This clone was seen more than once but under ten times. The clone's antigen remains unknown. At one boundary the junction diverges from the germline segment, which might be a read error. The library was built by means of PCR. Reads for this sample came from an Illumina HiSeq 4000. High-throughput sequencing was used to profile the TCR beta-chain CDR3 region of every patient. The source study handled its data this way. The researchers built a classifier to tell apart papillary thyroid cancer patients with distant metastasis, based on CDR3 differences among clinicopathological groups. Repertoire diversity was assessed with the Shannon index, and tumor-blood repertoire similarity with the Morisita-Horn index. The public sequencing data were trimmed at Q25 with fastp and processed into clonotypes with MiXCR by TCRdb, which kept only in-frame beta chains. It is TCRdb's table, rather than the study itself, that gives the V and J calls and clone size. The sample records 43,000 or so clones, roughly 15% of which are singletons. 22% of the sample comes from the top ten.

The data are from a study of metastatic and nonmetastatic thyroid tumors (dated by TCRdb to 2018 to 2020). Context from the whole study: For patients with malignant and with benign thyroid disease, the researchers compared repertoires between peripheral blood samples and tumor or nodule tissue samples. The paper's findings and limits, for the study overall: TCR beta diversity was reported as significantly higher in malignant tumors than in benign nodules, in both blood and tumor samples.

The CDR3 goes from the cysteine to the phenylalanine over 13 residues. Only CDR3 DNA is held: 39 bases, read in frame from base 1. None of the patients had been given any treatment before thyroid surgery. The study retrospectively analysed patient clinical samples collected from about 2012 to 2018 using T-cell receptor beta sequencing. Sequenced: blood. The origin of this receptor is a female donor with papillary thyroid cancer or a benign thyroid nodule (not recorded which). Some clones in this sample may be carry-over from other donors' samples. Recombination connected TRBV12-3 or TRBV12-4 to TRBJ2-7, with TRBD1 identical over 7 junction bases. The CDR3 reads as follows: CASRRQGTYERYF. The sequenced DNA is TGTGCCAGCAGACGACAGGGAACCTACGAGCGGTACTTC.